Presented here are 30 T cell receptor beta chains from one specimen sequenced in a study of CD8 T cells in Susac syndrome. Reverse transcription of about 0.5 to 1 ug RNA used random hexamers. In TCRdb, the immunoSEQ multiplex PCR reads were re-called with MiXCR into one record per CDR3 protein. The table includes approximately 170,000 distinct CDR3 sequences, just over 90% detected once. Sequenced material: CD4+ T cells from PBMCs. These receptors were obtained from a human donor in good health.

The rearrangement links TRBV7-9 to TRBJ2-2; tentatively, D is TRBD1 or TRBD2 (5 bases each). The CDR3 runs 15 residues. Per germline, CDR1 SEHNR and CDR2 FQNEAQ (reference sequence). Trimming shortened V by 5 bases and J by 6 bases, and 16 bases separated the two germline ends. The CDR3: CASSLRTGGAGELFF. Written as DNA, the CDR3 is TGTGCCAGCAGCCTCCGGACTGGGGGTGCCGGGGAGCTGTTTTTT.

This clonotype appeared a few times. Compared with germline, one end of the junction differs, possibly owing to a read error. The rearrangement links TRBV24-1 to TRBJ2-1; D is uncertain. The CDR3 extends over 13 amino acids. From germline, CDR1 is KGHDR and CDR2 SFDVKD. This CDR3 is CATSVGSDNEQFF. CDR3 sequence (DNA): TGTGCCACCAGTGTTGGCTCCGACAATGAGCAGTTCTTC.

This chain uses TRBV2 with TRBJ1-2; D gene ambiguous. Trimming stripped 8 bases from V and 6 bases from J, with 19 bases between. CDR1 SNHLY and CDR2 FYNNEI come from the germline V gene. The CDR3 spans 14 residues. The DNA of the CDR3 is TGTGCCAGCGGAGGGCAAATACAATGGGATGGCTACACCTTC. This codes for CASGGQIQWDGYTF.

The CDR3 coding sequence is TGTGCCAGCAGCCCTACTGGGGCCCAGGGCTATGGCTACACCTTC. Translation: CASSPTGAQGYGYTF. The chain couples TRBV6-1 to TRBJ1-2; TRBD1 might be the D (5 bases). The germline V and J ends were trimmed by 6 bases and 4 bases, with 18 bases remaining between them. CDR3 length: 15 amino acids. The germline V gene encodes CDR1 MNHNS and CDR2 SASEGT.

The chain recombines TRBV3-1 with TRBJ2-1; TRBD2 matches 9 bases. V was clipped by 3 bases and J by 7 bases; unmatched bases: 1. CDR1 LGHDT and CDR2 YNNKEL come from the germline V gene (reference sequence). The CDR3 extends over 13 amino acids. In DNA, the CDR3 is TGTGCCAGCAGCCAGCGGGGGGGTAATGAGCAGTTCTTC. This sequence encodes CASSQRGGNEQFF.

The CDR3 is CASSPGTSRIGELFF. The CDR3 nucleotides read TGTGCCAGCAGCCCCGGGACTAGCAGGATCGGGGAGCTGTTTTTT. The chain couples TRBV11-3 to TRBJ2-2, with 9 bases matching TRBD2. From germline, CDR1 is SGHNT and CDR2 YENEEA. This CDR3 region has 15 residues. V lost 5 bases to trimming and J lost 7 bases; unmatched junction nucleotides: 8.

J is TRBJ1-1 and V is TRBV5-1; weak D call: TRBD1 (6 bases). Germline V gene sequence: CDR1 SGHRS, CDR2 YFSETQ. V lost 5 bases and J lost 3, with 14 bases in between. The CDR3 sequence is 14 residues long. CDR3 loop: CASRPTGWDTEAFF. Written as DNA, the CDR3 is TGCGCCAGCAGGCCCACAGGGTGGGACACTGAAGCTTTCTTT.

V is TRBV5-1 and J is TRBJ2-3; D is unresolved. CDR1 and CDR2 from the germline V gene are SGHRS and YFSETQ. This CDR3 is built from 15 residues. Trimming shortened V by 0 bases and J by 4 bases, and 12 bases separated the two germline ends. CDR3 DNA sequence: TGCGCCAGCAGCTTGGACTCAGCGCTGGCAGATACGCAGTATTTT. The encoded protein is CASSLDSALADTQYF.

This chain links TRBV10-1 with TRBJ2-5; D gene unclear. Germline V gene data show CDR1 as WNHNN and CDR2 as SYGVQD (reference sequence). V lost 3 bases to trimming and J lost 7 bases, with 6 bases between them. This CDR3 comprises 11 residues. CDR3: CASSDRGTQYF. The CDR3 nucleotides read TGCGCCAGCAGTGATCGTGGGACCCAGTACTTC.

This clonotype came up a few times. This chain connects TRBV7-2 to TRBJ2-7; TRBD2 might be the D (5 bases). Germline V lookup: CDR1 SGHTA, CDR2 FQGNSA. Trimming shortened V by 2 bases and J by 7 bases, and 18 bases separated the two germline ends. CDR3 length: 15 amino acids. CDR3 in DNA: TGTGCCAGCAGCTTATCGAGGGCAGGCTCCGGGGAGCAGTACTTC. Protein product: CASSLSRAGSGEQYF.

The genes are TRBV9 and TRBJ2-2, with D unclear. Germline-derived CDR1 and CDR2 are SGDLS and YYNGEE. Trimming removed 4 bases from V and 6 bases from J, with 7 bases in between. This CDR3 is 12 amino acids long. The CDR3, as DNA: TGTGCCAGCAGCCTCAACTCCGGGGAGCTGTTTTTT. Amino acid sequence: CASSLNSGELFF. Complete variable domain (other parts from reference TRBV9 and TRBJ2-2): DSGVTQTPKHLITATGQRVTLRCSPRSGDLSVYWYQQSLDQGLQFLIQYYNGEERAKGNILERFSAQQFPDLHSELNLSSLELGDSALYFCASSLNSGELFFGEGSRLTVL.

V and J are TRBV12-3 or TRBV12-4 and TRBJ2-5; no firm D call. The CDR3 is 15 residues long. V shed 1 base and J shed 0 bases, with 9 bases lying between them. CDR3 residues: CASSLGRPYQETQYF. In DNA form, the CDR3 reads TGTGCCAGCAGTTTAGGGCGGCCGTACCAAGAGACCCAGTACTTC.

This rearrangement joins TRBV27 to TRBJ2-7, with D hard to call. The CDR3 sequence is 13 residues long. The germline V and J ends were trimmed by 4 bases and 0 bases, with 7 bases remaining between them. CDR1 is MNHEY, CDR2 SMNVEV, per germline (reference sequence). The CDR3 loop is CASSSHNSYEQYF. The CDR3 coding sequence is TGTGCCAGCAGTTCGCATAACTCCTACGAGCAGTACTTC.

This sequence joins TRBV20-1 and TRBJ2-5, with 8 bases aligning to TRBD2. Germline-derived CDR1 and CDR2 are DFQATT and SNEGSKA (reference sequence). The CDR3 sequence is 13 residues long. V lost 4 bases and J lost 1; bases outside the gene matches: 2. The CDR3 region is CSATGTSQETQYF. CDR3 bases: TGCAGTGCTACCGGGACTAGCCAAGAGACCCAGTACTTC.

The J gene is TRBJ1-2, the V gene TRBV30; weak D call: TRBD1 (5 bases). Trimming took 3 bases from V and 8 from J, leaving 16 bases between them. The CDR3 covers 13 residues. Germline assignment: CDR1 GTSNPN and CDR2 SVGIG (reference sequence). CDR3 protein: CAWSVRDVGGYTF. The CDR3 DNA reads TGTGCCTGGAGCGTCAGGGACGTCGGAGGCTACACCTTC.

The CDR3 here is CASSPLAGVLHEQFF. The CDR3 coding sequence is TGTGCCAGCAGTCCACTAGCGGGAGTCCTTCATGAGCAGTTCTTC. The V call is TRBV28, the J call TRBJ2-1, with 11 bases lining up with TRBD2. V shed 5 bases, J shed 8 bases, and the junction held 8 bases outside the gene matches. CDR3 size: 15 residues. Germline loops: CDR1 MDHEN, CDR2 SYDVKM.

The V and J genes are TRBV30 and TRBJ2-4; no reliable D call. The CDR3 has 16 residues. Germline V lookup: CDR1 GTSNPN, CDR2 SVGIG (reference sequence). The V end lost 2 bases, the J end lost 0 bases, and 14 bases lay between the germline ends. CDR3 sequence reads: CAWSPTVVVAKNIQYF. CDR3 sequence (DNA): TGTGCCTGGAGTCCGACGGTTGTCGTAGCCAAAAACATTCAGTACTTC. Full variable domain (outside the CDR3, taken from reference TRBV30 and TRBJ2-4): SQTIHQWPATLVQPVGSPLSLECTVEGTSNPNLYWYRQAAGRGLQLLFYSVGIGQISSEVPQNLSASRPQDRQFILSSKKLLLSDSGFYLCAWSPTVVVAKNIQYFGAGTRLSVL.

V and J are TRBV7-8 and TRBJ2-5, with D hard to call. CDR1 is SGHVS and CDR2 is FQNEAQ in the germline V gene. Trimming cost V 1 base and J 1 base, with 7 bases left between them. This CDR3 is built from 14 residues. In DNA, the CDR3 is TGTGCCAGCAGCTTAGGGTGGACCCAAGAGACCCAGTACTTC. It is translated as CASSLGWTQETQYF.

The rearrangement uses TRBV7-9 and TRBJ2-5; the D gene is possibly TRBD1 (6 bases). The germline V gene encodes CDR1 SEHNR and CDR2 FQNEAQ (reference sequence). This CDR3 has 15 residues. V shed 5 bases and J shed 5 bases, with 18 bases lying between them. In nucleotides, the CDR3 is TGTGCCAGCAGCGTTTACCGGGACAACGGGGAGACCCAGTACTTC. Protein product: CASSVYRDNGETQYF.

In its sample, this clonotype was seen a few times. The V and J genes are TRBV20-1 and TRBJ2-1; D unclear. The CDR3 length is 14 residues. The V end was cut by 5 bases, the J end by 4 bases, with 15 bases between. CDR1 and CDR2 (germline): DFQATT, SNEGSKA (reference sequence). The CDR3 loop reads CSALDTTRYNEQFF. In DNA, the CDR3 is TGCAGTGCTCTAGACACCACCCGTTACAATGAGCAGTTCTTC.

V usage is TRBV15 and J usage is TRBJ1-1; D perhaps matches TRBD1 (6 bases). This CDR3 is 16 amino acids long. Trimming took off 1 base at V and 0 bases at J, with 12 bases between the two ends. CDR1 LNHNV and CDR2 YYDKDF come from the germline V gene (reference sequence). CDR3 bases: TGTGCCACCAGCAGAGTCGGGGGGCTCATGAACACTGAAGCTTTCTTT. This sequence encodes CATSRVGGLMNTEAFF.

The chain recombines TRBV4-1 with TRBJ1-6; no definite D call. The CDR3 consists of 14 residues. Germline V gives CDR1 MGHRA, CDR2 YSYEKL. Trimming stripped 4 bases from V and 5 bases from J, with 9 bases between. The CDR3 sequence is CASSPAQNNSPLHF. CDR3 sequence (DNA): TGCGCCAGCAGCCCCGCACAGAATAATTCACCCCTCCACTTT.

This chain joins TRBV5-1 and TRBJ2-3; D unclear. The germline V gene has CDR1 SGHRS and CDR2 YFSETQ. CDR3 length equals 11 residues. Trimming removed 7 bases at V and 12 bases at J, with 15 bases between. This chain's CDR3 is CASEWERIQYF. As DNA, the CDR3 is TGCGCCAGCGAGTGGGAAAGGATTCAGTATTTT. Looking up the rest from reference TRBV5-1 and TRBJ2-3 gives the full variable domain: KAGVTQTPRYLIKTRGQQVTLSCSPISGHRSVSWYQQTPGQGLQFLFEYFSETQRNKGNFPGRFSGRQFSNSRSEMNVSTLELGDSALYLCASEWERIQYFGPGTRLTVL.

The rearrangement links TRBV19 to TRBJ2-1; 10 bases line up with TRBD1. The germline gives CDR1 LNHDA, CDR2 SQIVND (reference sequence). V lost 9 bases to trimming and J lost 6 bases; unmatched junction nucleotides: 8. The CDR3 length is 14 residues. The CDR3, as DNA: TGTGCCAGCGGGCAGGGGGACAGGGGCAATGAGCAGTTCTTC. Amino acid sequence: CASGQGDRGNEQFF. Supplemented by reference TRBV19 and TRBJ2-1, the full variable domain reads DGGITQSPKYLFRKEGQNVTLSCEQNLNHDAMYWYRQDPGQGLRLIYYSQIVNDFQKGDIAEGYSVSREKKESFPLTVTSAQKNPTAFYLCASGQGDRGNEQFFGPGTRLTVL.

J is TRBJ2-7 and V is TRBV9, with TRBD2 identical over 10 bases. The V gene's germline CDR1 is SGDLS and CDR2 YYNGEE. V lost 0 bases to trimming and J lost 3 bases; unmatched junction nucleotides: 6. This CDR3 region has 16 residues. The CDR3 spells CASSVVAGGTYYEQYF. CDR3 bases: TGTGCCAGCAGCGTAGTAGCGGGAGGCACCTACTACGAGCAGTACTTC.

This clonotype was recorded only once. The chain has TRBV3-1 and TRBJ1-5; the D is unclear. CDR1 is LGHDT and CDR2 is YNNKEL in the germline V gene (reference sequence). Trimming took off 0 bases at V and 7 bases at J, with 7 bases between the two ends. The CDR3 spans 13 residues. As DNA, the CDR3 is TGTGCCAGCAGCCAAGATCTCCAGCAGCCCCAGCATTTT. Translation: CASSQDLQQPQHF.

The chain couples TRBV20-1 to TRBJ2-3; TRBD2 aligns across 13 bases. J lost 5 bases, V lost 3 bases, and 8 bases had no gene match. This CDR3 region has 16 residues. CDR1 and CDR2 from the germline V gene are DFQATT and SNEGSKA (reference sequence). The CDR3 loop reads CSASRTSGRLRDTQYF. In DNA form, the CDR3 reads TGCAGTGCTAGCCGGACTAGCGGGAGATTGAGAGATACGCAGTATTTT.

This chain connects TRBV29-1 to TRBJ1-1; TRBD1 matches at 7 bases. The CDR3 runs to 13 residues. CDR1 and CDR2 from the germline V gene are SQVTM and ANQGSEA. J was trimmed by 1 base and V by 3 bases; bases with no gene match: 2. In nucleotides, the CDR3 is TGCAGCGTTGAGGGACAGTCGAACACTGAAGCTTTCTTT. The encoded protein is CSVEGQSNTEAFF.

This chain links TRBV18 with TRBJ1-2; no clear D. V dropped 6 bases and J dropped 2 bases, with 10 bases sitting between them. The CDR3 has 13 amino acids. Germline lookup yields CDR1 KGHSH and CDR2 LQKENI. CDR3 loop: CASSPGSNYGYTF. The DNA of the CDR3 is TGTGCCAGCTCTCCCGGCAGCAACTATGGCTACACCTTC.

The chain recombines TRBV2 with TRBJ1-2; TRBD1 is a possible D gene (6 bases). CDR1 SNHLY and CDR2 FYNNEI come from the germline V gene. Trimming took off 0 bases at V and 8 bases at J, with 10 bases between the two ends. The CDR3 covers 13 residues. CDR3 in amino acids: CASSEAPGVGYTF. CDR3 DNA: TGTGCCAGCAGTGAAGCGCCAGGGGTCGGCTACACCTTC.